These 14 T cell receptor beta chains were all obtained from the same sample, sequenced in a study of CD8 T cells in Susac syndrome. cDNA came from about 0.5 to 1 ug RNA primed by random hexamers. TCRdb processed the immunoSEQ multiplex PCR reads anew with MiXCR; each CDR3 protein has one entry. The data show 150,000 to 200,000 distinct CDR3 sequences, with approximately 94% seen just once and roughly 0.099% held by the top ten. The source material was CD4+ T cells from PBMCs. The receptors derive from a human donor with multiple sclerosis.

This chain uses TRBV15 with TRBJ2-3; unclear D gene. The CDR3 consists of 14 residues. Per germline, CDR1 LNHNV and CDR2 YYDKDF (reference sequence). V shed 8 bases and J shed 2 bases, with 14 bases lying between them. CDR3 coding DNA: TGTGCCACCGGTAGACCGACCGTCACAGATACGCAGTATTTT. It specifies CATGRPTVTDTQYF. The full variable domain, rest sourced from reference TRBV15 and TRBJ2-3, is DAMVIQNPRYQVTQFGKPVTLSCSQTLNHNVMYWYQQKSSQAPKLLFHYYDKDFNNEADTPDNFQSRRPNTSFCFLDIRSPGLGDTAMYLCATGRPTVTDTQYFGPGTRLTVL.

This rearrangement joins TRBV12-3 or TRBV12-4 to TRBJ2-6, with 7 bases matching TRBD2. V lost 4 bases, J lost 0 bases, and 9 bases stayed unmatched. The CDR3 loop spans 18 amino acids. This CDR3 reads CASSSRRTRFSGANVLTF. CDR3 nucleotide sequence: TGTGCCAGCAGTTCGAGAAGGACTAGATTCTCTGGGGCCAACGTCCTGACTTTC.

J is TRBJ1-1 and V is TRBV3-1; the D is unclear. The CDR3 runs to 13 residues. Trimming pared 3 bases from V and 8 bases from J, leaving 13 bases between. In germline, CDR1 is LGHDT, CDR2 YNNKEL (reference sequence). CDR3 region: CASSHPPVQEAFF. CDR3 nucleotides: TGTGCCAGCAGCCACCCCCCAGTACAGGAAGCTTTCTTT.

The rearrangement uses TRBV29-1 and TRBJ2-3; D gene ambiguous. The CDR3 loop spans 12 amino acids. V was cut by 3 bases and J by 6 bases, with 10 bases left in between. The germline V gene encodes CDR1 SQVTM and CDR2 ANQGSEA. CDR3 residues: CSVDPSADTQYF. The CDR3 nucleotides are TGCAGCGTTGATCCCAGCGCGGATACGCAGTATTTT.

This chain joins TRBV6-5 and TRBJ2-7, with TRBD1 matching 11 bases. The CDR3 is 14 residues long. Germline values: CDR1 MNHEY, CDR2 SVGAGI. The V gene end was trimmed by 6 bases and the J gene end by 8 bases; junction bases not matched to a gene: 9. The CDR3 reads CASRTGTGGLKQYF. The CDR3 nucleotides are TGTGCCAGCAGGACCGGGACAGGGGGTCTTAAGCAGTACTTC.

V gene TRBV20-1 combines with J gene TRBJ2-1, with 14 bases lining up with TRBD2. Germline-derived CDR1 and CDR2 are DFQATT and SNEGSKA (reference sequence). This CDR3 has 16 residues. Trimming at V came to 4 bases and at J to 8 bases, leaving 10 bases not matched to a gene. Written as DNA, the CDR3 is TGCAGTGCTAAGGGACTAGCGGGAGCCACCGGGCATGAGCAGTTCTTC. This sequence encodes CSAKGLAGATGHEQFF.

This chain uses TRBV11-2 with TRBJ2-7, with 14 bases aligning to TRBD2. V lost 6 bases to trimming and J lost 6 bases; unmatched junction nucleotides: 10. This CDR3 is 16 amino acids long. The germline V gene has CDR1 SGHAT and CDR2 FQNNGV. CDR3 protein: CASSRLAGGTPSEQYF. The CDR3 bases are TGTGCCAGCAGTCGACTAGCGGGAGGGACACCGTCCGAGCAGTACTTC.

This chain's CDR3 is CASSLWGQGAESQYF. The CDR3 DNA sequence: TGTGCCAGCAGCTTATGGGGACAGGGCGCTGAGTCGCAGTATTTT. The chain couples TRBV7-2 to TRBJ2-3, with 9 bases matching TRBD1. Germline assignment: CDR1 SGHTA and CDR2 FQGNSA. V dropped 2 bases and J dropped 10; count of bases not matched to a gene: 10. This CDR3 contains 15 residues.

The chain has TRBV3-1 and TRBJ1-3; D unresolved. The V gene's germline CDR1 is LGHDT and CDR2 YNNKEL (reference sequence). This CDR3 has 14 residues. Trimming cost V 4 bases and J 0 bases, with 7 bases left between them. The CDR3 DNA sequence: TGTGCCAGCAGCCCACAGAGCTCTGGAAACACCATATATTTT. Its protein is CASSPQSSGNTIYF.

The CDR3 sequence is CASSLAGQPTDTQYF. Here the CDR3 DNA reads TGCGCCAGCAGCTTGGCCGGACAGCCAACAGATACGCAGTATTTT. The chain uses TRBV5-1 and TRBJ2-3, with a tentative D call TRBD1 (6 bases). Germline V lookup: CDR1 SGHRS, CDR2 YFSETQ. The CDR3 is 15 amino acids. V was pared by 0 bases and J by 3 bases, with 11 bases between.

This chain uses TRBV4-2 with TRBJ2-2; 7 bases align to TRBD1. This CDR3 has 17 amino acids. Per the germline V gene, CDR1 is LGHNA and CDR2 is YNFKEQ. The V gene end was trimmed by 0 bases and the J gene end by 1 base; junction bases not matched to a gene: 5. CDR3 in amino acids: CASSQDIRTGNTGELFF. In DNA, the CDR3 is TGTGCCAGCAGCCAAGATATCAGGACAGGGAACACCGGGGAGCTGTTTTTT.

This clonotype was detected only once. The rearrangement uses TRBV4-1 and TRBJ1-4; 9 nucleotides match TRBD1. Germline loops: CDR1 MGHRA, CDR2 YSYEKL. The CDR3 sequence is 16 residues long. V was pared by 5 bases and J by 3 bases, with 7 bases of the junction left unmatched. The CDR3 region is CASSKERDRANEKLFF. CDR3 in DNA: TGCGCCAGCAGCAAGGAGCGGGACAGGGCTAATGAAAAACTGTTTTTT.

The chain has TRBV29-1 and TRBJ1-1, with no clear D. Germline V gene data show CDR1 as SQVTM and CDR2 as ANQGSEA. The germline V and J ends were trimmed by 5 bases and 0 bases, with 13 bases remaining between them. This CDR3 spans 14 amino acids. The CDR3 region has the DNA TGCAGCGTTCTGATACAGTTTATGAACACTGAAGCTTTCTTT. Protein: CSVLIQFMNTEAFF.

This sequence joins TRBV24-1 and TRBJ2-1; D gene unclear. This CDR3 is 16 amino acids long. Germline-derived CDR1 and CDR2 are KGHDR and SFDVKD. Trimming pared 4 bases from V and 0 bases from J, leaving 12 bases between. CDR3 DNA sequence: TGTGCCACCAGTGACCTCTTACCGAACTCCTACAATGAGCAGTTCTTC. Its protein is CATSDLLPNSYNEQFF.